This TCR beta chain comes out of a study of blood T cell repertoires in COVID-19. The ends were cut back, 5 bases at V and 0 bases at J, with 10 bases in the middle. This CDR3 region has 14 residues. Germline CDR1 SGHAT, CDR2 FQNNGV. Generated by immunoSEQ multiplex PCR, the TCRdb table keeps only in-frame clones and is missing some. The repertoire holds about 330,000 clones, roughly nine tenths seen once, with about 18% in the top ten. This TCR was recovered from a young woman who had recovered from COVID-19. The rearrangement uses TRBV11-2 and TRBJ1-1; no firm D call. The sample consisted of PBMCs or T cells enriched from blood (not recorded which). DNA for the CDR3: TGTGCCAGCAGCCCAAGCTTAATGAACACTGAAGCTTTCTTT. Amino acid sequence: CASSPSLMNTEAFF.